This entry describes one T cell receptor beta chain. It may be a read error: a sequence one base away is much more abundant. CDR1 and CDR2 (germline): MNHEY, SVGAGI. The CDR3 contains 13 residues. Trimming removed 11 bases at V and 1 base at J, with 14 bases between. These data belong to a study of kidney transplant recipient with SARS-CoV-2 infection. TCRdb processed the reads anew with MiXCR; each CDR3 protein has one entry. Of under 250,000 distinct CDR3 sequences listed, around 26% were seen once; the top ten hold around 6.8%. The J gene is TRBJ1-1, the V gene TRBV6-5; D possibly corresponds to TRBD1 (5 bases). The input for sequencing was a blood sample, taken at baseline and on day 111 from a kidney transplant recipient. The TCR comes from a male patient between 25 and 39 years old who had COVID-19 and was a kidney transplant recipient. Some T cells may be graft donor cells. CDR3 amino acids: CAGTQTGNTEAFF. For the CDR3, the DNA is TGTGCCGGCACTCAAACAGGGAACACTGAAGCTTTCTTT.